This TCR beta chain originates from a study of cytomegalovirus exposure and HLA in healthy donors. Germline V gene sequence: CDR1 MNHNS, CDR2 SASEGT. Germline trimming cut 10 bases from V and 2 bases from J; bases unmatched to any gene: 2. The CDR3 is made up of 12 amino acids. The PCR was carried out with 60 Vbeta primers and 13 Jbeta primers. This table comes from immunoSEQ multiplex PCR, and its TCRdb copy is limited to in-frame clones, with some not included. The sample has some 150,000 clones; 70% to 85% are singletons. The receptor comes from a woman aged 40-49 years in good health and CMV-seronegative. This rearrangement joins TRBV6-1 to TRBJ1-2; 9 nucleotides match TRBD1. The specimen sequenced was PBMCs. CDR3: CATGQGNYGYTF. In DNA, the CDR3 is TGTGCCACCGGACAGGGGAACTATGGCTACACCTTC.